What follows are 32 T cell receptor beta chains derived from one specimen sequenced in a study of CD8 T cells in Susac syndrome. Random-hexamer reverse transcription was applied to about 0.5 to 1 ug RNA. Via MiXCR, TCRdb re-called the immunoSEQ multiplex PCR reads, giving one row per CDR3 protein. The repertoire includes approximately 75,000 distinct CDR3 sequences, around 95% of them detected once, and 0.2% to 0.3% sits in the top ten. Material: CD8+ T cells from PBMCs. These receptors came from a human donor in good health.

This chain uses TRBV29-1 with TRBJ2-5; 10 bases line up with TRBD1. V lost 7 bases and J lost 9; bases outside the gene matches: 14. Germline CDR1 SQVTM, CDR2 ANQGSEA. The length of the CDR3 is 14 residues. CDR3 amino acids: CSASSRDRGGPQYF. CDR3 DNA sequence: TGCAGCGCCAGCTCCCGGGACAGGGGAGGGCCCCAGTACTTC. The full variable domain, its missing parts supplied by reference TRBV29-1 and TRBJ2-5, is SAVISQKPSRDICQRGTSLTIQCQVDSQVTMMFWYRQQPGQSLTLIATANQGSEATYESGFVIDKFPISRPNLTFSTLTVSNMSPEDSSIYLCSASSRDRGGPQYFGPGTRLLVL.

In this sample, this clonotype turned up once. J is TRBJ2-5 and V is TRBV6-6; D unclear. The CDR3 covers 13 residues. CDR1 is MNHNY, CDR2 SVGAGI, per germline (reference sequence). Trimming cost V 5 bases and J 5 bases, with 12 bases left between them. The CDR3 loop reads CASSRYNEETQYF. The CDR3 nucleotides read TGTGCCAGCAGTCGTTACAATGAGGAGACCCAGTACTTC.

This clonotype was detected once. The J gene is TRBJ2-1, the V gene TRBV7-9, with 7 positions matching TRBD1. CDR3 length: 15 amino acids. V trimming: 5 bases; J trimming: 3 bases; junction bases outside the gene matches: 7. Germline V gene lookup returns CDR1 SEHNR and CDR2 FQNEAQ (reference sequence). The CDR3 sequence: CASSDRVSGYNEQFF. The CDR3 nucleotides are TGTGCCAGCAGCGACAGGGTCTCTGGCTACAATGAGCAGTTCTTC.

In DNA, the CDR3 is TGTGCCAGCACCATGCAGGGGGGTAACTACGAGCAGTACGTC. Residues: CASTMQGGNYEQYV. The chain links TRBV27 to TRBJ2-7; TRBD1 is a possible D gene (7 bases). Germline V gene lookup returns CDR1 MNHEY and CDR2 SMNVEV (reference sequence). V lost 7 bases and J lost 3, with 16 bases in between. The CDR3 covers 14 residues.

This clonotype was detected once. V gene TRBV19 combines with J gene TRBJ2-5, with a possible D match to TRBD2 (6 bases). V lost 5 bases, J lost 3 bases, and 19 bases lay in between. This CDR3 region has 16 residues. Germline CDR1 LNHDA, CDR2 SQIVND (reference sequence). In nucleotides, the CDR3 is TGTGCCAGTAGTGCTGGAGGGAAAGGGTTCGAAGAGACCCAGTACTTC. Translated, it gives CASSAGGKGFEETQYF.

This chain uses TRBV5-1 with TRBJ1-1; tentative D call: TRBD1 (5 bases). CDR3 length equals 14 residues. The V gene lost 2 bases and the J gene lost 5 bases, with 13 bases spanning the gap. Per germline, CDR1 SGHRS and CDR2 YFSETQ. CDR3 coding DNA: TGCGCCAGCAGCTTCCGGGACGCAGGGACTGAAGCTTTCTTT. Its protein is CASSFRDAGTEAFF.

This sequence joins TRBV12-3 or TRBV12-4 and TRBJ2-2; no clear D gene. Trimming removed 3 bases at V and 8 bases at J, with 13 bases between. The CDR3 contains 14 residues. In DNA, the CDR3 is TGTGCCAGCAGTTTGGCTAGAGCCCTGGGGGAGCTGTTTTTT. Its protein is CASSLARALGELFF.

This chain connects TRBV19 to TRBJ2-5, with D possibly TRBD2 on 6 matching bases. The V gene's germline CDR1 is LNHDA and CDR2 SQIVND (reference sequence). This CDR3 is built from 13 residues. The CDR3 region has the DNA TGTGCTCCAGAGGAGGGGTACCAAGAGACCCAGTACTTC. Translated: CAPEEGYQETQYF.

The chain uses TRBV6-6 and TRBJ2-3; D possibly corresponds to TRBD2 (6 bases). V was trimmed by 8 bases and J by 2 bases, leaving 11 bases between them. The CDR3 covers 13 residues. Per the germline V gene, CDR1 is MNHNY and CDR2 is SVGAGI (reference sequence). For the CDR3, the DNA is TGTGCCAGCGGGGGGATCATCACAGATACGCAGTATTTT. Translating gives CASGGIITDTQYF.

In DNA form, the CDR3 reads TGTGCCAGCAGCCCGACAGGCGACTATGGCTACACCTTC. This encodes CASSPTGDYGYTF. The chain recombines TRBV25-1 with TRBJ1-2; D is perhaps TRBD1 (6 bases). The V end lost 6 bases, the J end lost 3 bases, and 11 bases lay between the germline ends. Germline lookup yields CDR1 MGHDK and CDR2 SYGVNS. This CDR3 has 13 amino acids.

This chain joins TRBV21-1 and TRBJ1-6. TRBV21-1 is a pseudogene locus. This CDR3 has 16 residues. CDR3 sequence (DNA): TGTGCCAGCAGCAATACAGTTTTCTCCTATAATTCACCCCTCCACTTT. Its protein product is CASSNTVFSYNSPLHF.

The chain carries TRBV12-3 or TRBV12-4 and TRBJ1-3; D is ambiguous. The CDR3 is 13 amino acids. With 11 bases removed from V and 3 bases from J, the gap between germline ends came to 14 bases. For the CDR3, the DNA is TGTGCCCTTAGTGGCGGGGATGGAAACACCATATATTTT. As protein: CALSGGDGNTIYF.

J is TRBJ1-1 and V is TRBV6-2 or TRBV6-3; D is unclear. CDR3 length: 11 amino acids. The V end lost 11 bases, the J end lost 4 bases, and 11 bases lay between the germline ends. Germline CDR1 and CDR2: MNHEY and SVGEGT. The CDR3 is CAASRATEAFF. CDR3 in DNA: TGTGCCGCTTCTAGGGCCACTGAAGCTTTCTTT.

This chain joins TRBV13 and TRBJ2-1, with TRBD2 matching over 7 bases. The CDR3 sequence is 15 residues long. J was trimmed by 4 bases and V by 5 bases; bases with no gene match: 8. Per the germline V gene, CDR1 is PRHDT and CDR2 is FYEKMQ (reference sequence). CDR3 protein: CASSPGRGLYNEQFF. CDR3 coding DNA: TGTGCCAGCAGCCCCGGGCGGGGGTTATACAATGAGCAGTTCTTC.

The chain recombines TRBV7-9 with TRBJ1-5, with 9 bases fitting TRBD1. This CDR3 is 15 amino acids long. J was trimmed by 5 bases and V by 4 bases; bases with no gene match: 6. CDR1 and CDR2 from the germline V gene are SEHNR and FQNEAQ (reference sequence). CDR3 sequence (DNA): TGTGCCAGCAGCTACGGACAGGGGACGGATCAGCCCCAGCATTTT. Encoded protein: CASSYGQGTDQPQHF.

The genes are TRBV12-3 or TRBV12-4 and TRBJ2-1; D uncertain. V was shortened by 3 bases and J by 7 bases, with 7 bases between the two germline ends. The CDR3 is 12 residues long. The CDR3 region has the DNA TGTGCCAGCAGTTTGGGTCGGAATGAGCAGTTCTTC. This encodes CASSLGRNEQFF.

The chain carries TRBV28 and TRBJ2-5; no definite D call. In germline, CDR1 is MDHEN, CDR2 SYDVKM. This CDR3 has 13 amino acids. The V gene lost 8 bases and the J gene lost 3 bases, with 13 bases spanning the gap. Written as DNA, the CDR3 is TGTGCCAGCTTAGTTAGAGGAGAAGAGACCCAGTACTTC. Translation: CASLVRGEETQYF.

In DNA form, the CDR3 reads TGTGCCAGCAGCTTGCCCCAGGGGTTCGGCACAGATACGCAGTATTTT. It translates to CASSLPQGFGTDTQYF. The chain combines TRBV7-9 with TRBJ2-3, with D perhaps TRBD1 (6 bases). CDR1 and CDR2 (germline): SEHNR, FQNEAQ (reference sequence). Trimming removed 3 bases at V and 1 base at J, with 14 bases between. The CDR3 has 16 residues.

This rearrangement joins TRBV30 to TRBJ1-1; TRBD1 aligns across 8 bases. Germline V gene sequence: CDR1 GTSNPN, CDR2 SVGIG (reference sequence). This CDR3 spans 14 amino acids. J gave up 4 bases and V 2 bases, and 6 bases lay outside the gene matches. The CDR3 sequence is CAWSILTGGTEAFF. The CDR3 coding sequence is TGTGCCTGGAGTATCCTCACAGGGGGCACTGAAGCTTTCTTT.

The chain has TRBV27 and TRBJ1-4; no definite D call. Germline lookup yields CDR1 MNHEY and CDR2 SMNVEV (reference sequence). V was pared by 1 base and J by 7 bases, with 4 bases between. The CDR3 is 12 amino acids. The chain's CDR3 is CASSLLGEKLFF. The CDR3 DNA reads as TGTGCCAGCAGTTTATTAGGTGAAAAACTGTTTTTT. Using reference TRBV27 and TRBJ1-4 for the parts outside the CDR3, the full variable domain is EAQVTQNPRYLITVTGKKLTVTCSQNMNHEYMSWYRQDPGLGLRQIYYSMNVEVTDKGDVPEGYKVSRKEKRNFPLILESPSPNQTSLYFCASSLLGEKLFFGSGTQLSVL.

V usage is TRBV7-9 and J usage is TRBJ1-5, with a tentative D call TRBD1 (6 bases). CDR3 length: 14 residues. The V end lost 8 bases, the J end lost 4 bases, and 15 bases lay between the germline ends. Germline values: CDR1 SEHNR, CDR2 FQNEAQ (reference sequence). The CDR3: CASSGGALNQPQHF. The DNA for the CDR3 is TGTGCCAGCTCCGGGGGGGCCTTGAATCAGCCCCAGCATTTT.

This chain links TRBV7-9 with TRBJ2-1, with D uncertain. CDR1 SEHNR and CDR2 FQNEAQ come from the germline V gene (reference sequence). This CDR3 spans 10 amino acids. The V end was cut by 4 bases, the J end by 8 bases, with 3 bases between. The chain's CDR3 is CASSSDEQFF. For the CDR3, the DNA is TGTGCCAGCAGCTCCGATGAGCAGTTCTTC.

The J gene is TRBJ2-7, the V gene TRBV9; D is possibly TRBD1 or TRBD2 (7 bases each). Trimming stripped 4 bases from V and 3 bases from J, with 14 bases between. In germline, CDR1 is SGDLS, CDR2 YYNGEE. The CDR3 has 14 amino acids. The CDR3 DNA is TGTGCCAGCAGCCAGGGGGGGCCGAACTACGAGCAGTACTTC. Protein product: CASSQGGPNYEQYF.

The J gene is TRBJ1-2, the V gene TRBV4-1, with D perhaps TRBD1 (6 bases). V was shortened by 0 bases and J by 1 base, with 12 bases between the two germline ends. Per the germline V gene, CDR1 is MGHRA and CDR2 is YSYEKL. CDR3 size: 16 residues. The CDR3 DNA reads as TGCGCCAGCAGCCAAGAGGGGGACACCCGTAACTATGGCTACACCTTC. As protein: CASSQEGDTRNYGYTF.

V is TRBV7-2 and J is TRBJ1-1; D gene uncertain. The germline V and J ends were trimmed by 7 bases and 1 base, with 7 bases remaining between them. Germline loops: CDR1 SGHTA, CDR2 FQGNSA. The CDR3 extends over 12 amino acids. Here the CDR3 reads CASTQKNTEAFF. In DNA, the CDR3 is TGTGCCAGCACCCAGAAGAACACTGAAGCTTTCTTT.

This chain links TRBV5-1 with TRBJ1-3; 7 nucleotides agree with TRBD1. In germline, CDR1 is SGHRS, CDR2 YFSETQ. The CDR3 runs 16 residues. The V gene end was trimmed by 3 bases and the J gene end by 0 bases; junction bases not matched to a gene: 6. The CDR3 bases are TGCGCCAGCAGCTACGGACAGGACCACTCTGGAAACACCATATATTTT. Translating gives CASSYGQDHSGNTIYF.

V usage is TRBV11-2 and J usage is TRBJ2-3; no clear D gene. Germline V gene data show CDR1 as SGHAT and CDR2 as FQNNGV. Trimming took 6 bases from V and 1 from J, leaving 5 bases between them. This CDR3 comprises 12 residues. The CDR3 loop is CASSGRTDTQYF. CDR3 DNA: TGTGCCAGCAGTGGGCGCACAGATACGCAGTATTTT.

A single count supports this clonotype. J is TRBJ2-1 and V is TRBV3-1; D remains unclear. The V gene's germline CDR1 is LGHDT and CDR2 YNNKEL (reference sequence). The CDR3 has 14 residues. The V end was cut by 0 bases, the J end by 7 bases, with 10 bases between. CDR3 in amino acids: CASSQDTTRNEQFF. CDR3 coding DNA: TGTGCCAGCAGCCAAGATACTACGAGGAATGAGCAGTTCTTC.

This rearrangement joins TRBV28 to TRBJ2-7, with TRBD1 matching 7 bases. V shed 4 bases, J shed 4 bases, and the junction held 7 bases outside the gene matches. The CDR3 is made up of 14 amino acids. Germline V gives CDR1 MDHEN, CDR2 SYDVKM. This CDR3 is CASSSTTTGYEQYV. The CDR3 DNA reads as TGTGCCAGCAGTTCCACCACGACAGGGTACGAGCAGTACGTC.

V usage is TRBV30 and J usage is TRBJ1-2, with D perhaps TRBD1 (5 bases). The CDR3 runs to 15 residues. Germline lookup yields CDR1 GTSNPN and CDR2 SVGIG (reference sequence). V was clipped by 4 bases and J by 4 bases, with 19 bases between them. CDR3 loop: CAWTPPEGDAYGYTF. The CDR3 DNA reads as TGTGCCTGGACCCCACCAGAAGGGGACGCCTATGGCTACACCTTC.

The chain has TRBV6-2 or TRBV6-3 and TRBJ1-5, with D hard to call. The CDR3 extends over 15 amino acids. V lost 8 bases to trimming and J lost 0 bases, with 14 bases between them. CDR1 is MNHEY and CDR2 is SVGEGT in the germline V gene. DNA for the CDR3: TGTGCCAGCGGAGAAACATATTATAGCAATCAGCCCCAGCATTTT. Translating it yields CASGETYYSNQPQHF.

The chain couples TRBV4-1 to TRBJ2-5, with D possibly matching TRBD2 (6 bases). This CDR3 has 16 amino acids. V lost 0 bases and J 1 base, leaving 12 bases between the germline ends. Germline values: CDR1 MGHRA, CDR2 YSYEKL. CDR3 DNA: TGCGCCAGCAGCCAAGAAGATGCGGGGATCCAAGAGACCCAGTACTTC. This gives the protein CASSQEDAGIQETQYF.